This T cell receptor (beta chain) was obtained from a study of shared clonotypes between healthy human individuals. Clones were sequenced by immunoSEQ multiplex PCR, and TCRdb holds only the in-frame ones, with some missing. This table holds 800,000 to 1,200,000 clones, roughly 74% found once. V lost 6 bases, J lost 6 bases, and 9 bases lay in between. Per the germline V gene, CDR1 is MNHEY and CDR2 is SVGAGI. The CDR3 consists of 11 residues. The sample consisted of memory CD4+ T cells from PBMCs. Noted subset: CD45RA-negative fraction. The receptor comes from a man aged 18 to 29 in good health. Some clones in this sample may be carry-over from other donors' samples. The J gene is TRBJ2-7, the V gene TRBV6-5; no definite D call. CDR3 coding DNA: TGTGCCAGCAGGGACCTATCCGAGCAGTACTTC. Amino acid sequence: CASRDLSEQYF.